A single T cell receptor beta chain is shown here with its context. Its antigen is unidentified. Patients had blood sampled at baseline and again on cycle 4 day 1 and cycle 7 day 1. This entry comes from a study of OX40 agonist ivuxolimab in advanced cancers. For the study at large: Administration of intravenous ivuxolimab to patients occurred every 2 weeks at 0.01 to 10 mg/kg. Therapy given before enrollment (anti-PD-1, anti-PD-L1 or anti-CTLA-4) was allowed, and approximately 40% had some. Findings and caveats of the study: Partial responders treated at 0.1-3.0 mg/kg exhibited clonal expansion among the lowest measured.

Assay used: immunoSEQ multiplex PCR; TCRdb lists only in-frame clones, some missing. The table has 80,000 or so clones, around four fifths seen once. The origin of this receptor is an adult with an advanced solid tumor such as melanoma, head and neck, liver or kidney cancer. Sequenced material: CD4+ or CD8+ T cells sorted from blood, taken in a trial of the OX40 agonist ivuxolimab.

The CDR3 DNA follows: TGTGCCAGCAGTTACACGGGAAAGGGTGGGGATGAGCAGTTCTTC. Its translation is CASSYTGKGGDEQFF. The rearrangement uses TRBV6-6 and TRBJ2-1; D perhaps matches TRBD2 (5 bases). The CDR3 runs 15 residues. In germline, CDR1 is MNHNY, CDR2 SVGAGI (reference sequence). V lost 2 bases, J lost 8 bases, and 16 bases lay in between.